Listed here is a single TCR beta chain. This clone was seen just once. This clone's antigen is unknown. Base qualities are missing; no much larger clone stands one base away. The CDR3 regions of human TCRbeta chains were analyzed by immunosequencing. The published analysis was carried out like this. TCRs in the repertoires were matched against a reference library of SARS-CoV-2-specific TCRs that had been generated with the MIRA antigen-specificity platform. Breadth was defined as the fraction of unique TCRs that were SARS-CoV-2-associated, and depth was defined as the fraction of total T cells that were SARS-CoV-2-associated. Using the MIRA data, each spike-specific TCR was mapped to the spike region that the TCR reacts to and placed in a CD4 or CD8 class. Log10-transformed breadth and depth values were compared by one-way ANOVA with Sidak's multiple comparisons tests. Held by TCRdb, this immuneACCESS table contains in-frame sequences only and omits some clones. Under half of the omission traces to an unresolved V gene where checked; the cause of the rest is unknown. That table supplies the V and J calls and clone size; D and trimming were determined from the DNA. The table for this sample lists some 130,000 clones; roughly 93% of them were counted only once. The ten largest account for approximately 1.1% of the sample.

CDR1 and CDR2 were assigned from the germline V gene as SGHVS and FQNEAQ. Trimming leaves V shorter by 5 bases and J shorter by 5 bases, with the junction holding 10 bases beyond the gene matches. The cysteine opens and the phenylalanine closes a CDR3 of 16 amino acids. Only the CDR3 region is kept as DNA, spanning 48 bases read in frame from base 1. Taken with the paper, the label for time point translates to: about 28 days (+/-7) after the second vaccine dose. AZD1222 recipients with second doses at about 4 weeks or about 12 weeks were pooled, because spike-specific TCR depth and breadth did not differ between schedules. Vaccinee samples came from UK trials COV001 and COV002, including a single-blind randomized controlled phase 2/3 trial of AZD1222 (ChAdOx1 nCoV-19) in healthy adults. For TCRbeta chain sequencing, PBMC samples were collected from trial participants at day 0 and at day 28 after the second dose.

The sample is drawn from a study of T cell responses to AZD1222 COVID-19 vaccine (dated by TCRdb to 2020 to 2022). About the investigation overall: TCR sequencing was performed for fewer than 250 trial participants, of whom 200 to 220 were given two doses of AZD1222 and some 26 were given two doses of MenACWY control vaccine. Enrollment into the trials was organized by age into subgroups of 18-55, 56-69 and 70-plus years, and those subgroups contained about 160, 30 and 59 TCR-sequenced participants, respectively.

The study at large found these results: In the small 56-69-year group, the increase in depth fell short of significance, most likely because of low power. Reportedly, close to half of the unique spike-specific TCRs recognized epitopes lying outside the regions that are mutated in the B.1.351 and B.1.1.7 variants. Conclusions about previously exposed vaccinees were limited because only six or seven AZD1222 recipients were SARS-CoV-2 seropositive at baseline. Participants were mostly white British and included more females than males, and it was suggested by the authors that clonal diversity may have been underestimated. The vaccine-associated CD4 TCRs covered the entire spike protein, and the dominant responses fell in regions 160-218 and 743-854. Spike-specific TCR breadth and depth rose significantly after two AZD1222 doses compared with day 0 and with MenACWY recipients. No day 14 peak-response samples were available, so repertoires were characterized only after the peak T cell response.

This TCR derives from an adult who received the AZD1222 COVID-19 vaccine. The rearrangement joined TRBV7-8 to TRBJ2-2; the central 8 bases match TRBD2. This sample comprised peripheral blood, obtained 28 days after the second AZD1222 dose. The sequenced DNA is TGTGCCAGCAGCCGATCGACTAGCGAGGGGACCGGGGAGCTGTTTTTT. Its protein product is CASSRSTSEGTGELFF.